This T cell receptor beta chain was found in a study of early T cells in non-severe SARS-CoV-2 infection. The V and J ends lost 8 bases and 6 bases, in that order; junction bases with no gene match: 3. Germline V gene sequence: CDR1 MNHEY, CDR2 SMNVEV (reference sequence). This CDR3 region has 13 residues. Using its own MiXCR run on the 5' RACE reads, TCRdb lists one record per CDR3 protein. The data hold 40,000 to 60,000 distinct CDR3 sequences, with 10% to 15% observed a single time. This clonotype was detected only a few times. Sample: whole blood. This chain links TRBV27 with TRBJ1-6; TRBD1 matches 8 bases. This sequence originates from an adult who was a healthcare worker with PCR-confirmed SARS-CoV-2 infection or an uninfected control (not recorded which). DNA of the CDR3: TGTGCCAGCCGACAGGGGTTTAATTCACCCCTCCACTTT. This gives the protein CASRQGFNSPLHF.